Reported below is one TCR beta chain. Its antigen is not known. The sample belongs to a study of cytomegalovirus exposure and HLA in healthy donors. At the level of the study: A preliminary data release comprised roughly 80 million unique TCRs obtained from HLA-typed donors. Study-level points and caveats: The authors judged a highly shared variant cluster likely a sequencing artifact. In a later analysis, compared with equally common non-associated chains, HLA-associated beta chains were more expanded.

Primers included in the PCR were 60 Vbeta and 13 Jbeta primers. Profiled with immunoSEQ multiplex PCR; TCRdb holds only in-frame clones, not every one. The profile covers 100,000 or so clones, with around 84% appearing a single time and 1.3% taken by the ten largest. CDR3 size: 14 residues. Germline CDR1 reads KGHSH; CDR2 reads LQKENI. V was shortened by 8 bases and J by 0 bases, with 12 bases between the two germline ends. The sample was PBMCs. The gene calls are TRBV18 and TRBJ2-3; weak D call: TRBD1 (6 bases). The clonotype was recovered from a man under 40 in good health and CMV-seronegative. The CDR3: CASTQTGSTDTQYF. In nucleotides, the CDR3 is TGTGCCAGCACGCAAACAGGGAGCACAGATACGCAGTATTTT.